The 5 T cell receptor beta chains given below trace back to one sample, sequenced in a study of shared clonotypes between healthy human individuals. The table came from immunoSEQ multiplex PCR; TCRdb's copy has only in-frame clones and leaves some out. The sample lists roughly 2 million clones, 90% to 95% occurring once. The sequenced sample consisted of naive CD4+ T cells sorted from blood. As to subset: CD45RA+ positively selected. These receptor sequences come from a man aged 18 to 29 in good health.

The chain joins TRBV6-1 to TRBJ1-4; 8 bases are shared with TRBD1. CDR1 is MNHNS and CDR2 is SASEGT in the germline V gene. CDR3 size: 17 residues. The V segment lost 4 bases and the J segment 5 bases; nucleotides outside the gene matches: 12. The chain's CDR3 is CASSASGTGTVNEKLFF. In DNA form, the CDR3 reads TGTGCCAGCAGTGCATCCGGGACAGGTACCGTGAATGAAAAACTGTTTTTT.

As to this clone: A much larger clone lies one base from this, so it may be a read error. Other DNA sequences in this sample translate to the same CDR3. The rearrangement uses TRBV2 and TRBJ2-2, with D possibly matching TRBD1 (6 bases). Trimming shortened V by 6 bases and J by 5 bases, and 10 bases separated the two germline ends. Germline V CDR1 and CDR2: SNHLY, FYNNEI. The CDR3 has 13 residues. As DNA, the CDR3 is TGTGCCAGCAGAAACAGGGATACCGGGGAGCTGTTTTTT. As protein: CASRNRDTGELFF.

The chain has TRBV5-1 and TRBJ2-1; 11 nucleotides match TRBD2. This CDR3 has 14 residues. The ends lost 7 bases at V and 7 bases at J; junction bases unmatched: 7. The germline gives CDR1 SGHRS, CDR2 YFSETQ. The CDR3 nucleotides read TGCGCCAGCTCCGGGACTAGCGGACGGAATGAGCAGTTCTTC. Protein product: CASSGTSGRNEQFF.

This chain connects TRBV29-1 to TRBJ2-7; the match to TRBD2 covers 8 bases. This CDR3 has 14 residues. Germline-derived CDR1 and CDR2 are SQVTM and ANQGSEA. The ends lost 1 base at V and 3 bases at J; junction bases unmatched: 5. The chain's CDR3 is CSVEGAGGFYEQYF. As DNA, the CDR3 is TGCAGCGTTGAAGGGGCGGGAGGATTCTACGAGCAGTACTTC.

This CDR3 is CASSLAGDSDEQFF. The CDR3, as DNA: TGCGCCAGCAGCTTGGCCGGAGACTCCGATGAGCAGTTCTTC. The chain links TRBV5-1 to TRBJ2-1; no clear D. There are 14 residues in the CDR3. Looked up from germline, CDR1 is SGHRS and CDR2 is YFSETQ. V lost 0 bases and J lost 8, with 12 bases in between.